This TCR beta chain was identified during a study of tumor and adjacent non-tumor tissue in lung cancer. V was cut by 0 bases and J by 4 bases, with 12 bases left in between. Germline V gene sequence: CDR1 LGHNA, CDR2 YNFKEQ. The CDR3 loop spans 15 amino acids. No cell sorting was done before RNA was extracted from the tissue. Distant lung tissue was collected more than 3 cm away from the tumor edge. Between August and November 2014, newly diagnosed, chemotherapy-naive lung cancer patients underwent thoracic surgery in China. This clonotype was seen at least ten times. Three rounds of nested PCR, following a modified ARM-PCR protocol, produced the TCRbeta library. TCRdb analysed the multiplex PCR reads with MiXCR anew, one entry per CDR3 protein. The sample has around 100,000 distinct CDR3 sequences; 60% to 80% are singletons.

The chain combines TRBV4-2 with TRBJ2-5, with D maybe TRBD2 (5 bases). The sequenced material came from distant non-tumor lung tissue. The source of this sequence is a man under 40 with non-small cell lung cancer. The CDR3 sequence: CASSQDGEKIETQYF. CDR3 sequence (DNA): TGTGCCAGCAGCCAAGATGGGGAGAAGATAGAGACCCAGTACTTC.